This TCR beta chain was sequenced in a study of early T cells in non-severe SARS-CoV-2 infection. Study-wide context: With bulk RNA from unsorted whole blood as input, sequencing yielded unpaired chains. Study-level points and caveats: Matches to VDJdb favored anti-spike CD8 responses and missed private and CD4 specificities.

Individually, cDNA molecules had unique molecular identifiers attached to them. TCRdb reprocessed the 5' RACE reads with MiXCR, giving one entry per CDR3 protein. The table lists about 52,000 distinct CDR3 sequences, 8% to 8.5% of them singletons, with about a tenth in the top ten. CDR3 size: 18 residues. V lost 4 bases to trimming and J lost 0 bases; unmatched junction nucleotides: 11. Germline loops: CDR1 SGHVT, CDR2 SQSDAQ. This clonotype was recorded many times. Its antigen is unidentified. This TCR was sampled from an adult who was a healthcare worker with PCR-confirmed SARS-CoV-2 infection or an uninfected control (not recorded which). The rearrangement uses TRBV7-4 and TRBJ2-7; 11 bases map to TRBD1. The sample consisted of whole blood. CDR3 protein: CASSSDRGLLDSSYEQYF. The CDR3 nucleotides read TGTGCCAGCAGCTCGGACAGGGGGCTTCTGGATAGCTCCTACGAGCAGTACTTC.